A selection of T cell receptor beta chains follows, all from one sample in a study of cytomegalovirus exposure and HLA in healthy donors. Clones were read by immunoSEQ multiplex PCR, and TCRdb kept only the in-frame ones, dropping some. The data contain some 150,000 clones, around 90% of them seen just once; the ten biggest clones take up 2.5% to 3%. The sequenced sample was PBMCs. The receptor set was obtained from a man aged 18 to 29 in good health and CMV-seronegative. CDR3s include the opening cysteine and the closing phenylalanine or tryptophan. The D gene is left open where the match is weak. A row's size may be missing; if present it is once, few, many or a size class.

d_call clone_size j_call v_call cdr3_aa cdr3_nt
. few TRBJ1-5 TRBV9 CASSGGLGNQPQHF TGTGCCAGCAGCGGGGGGCTTGGCAATCAGCCCCAGCATTTT
. . TRBJ2-7 TRBV4-2 CASSPTGQNYEQYF TGTGCCAGCAGTCCAACCGGACAGAACTACGAGCAGTACTTC
TRBD2 . TRBJ2-3 TRBV14 CASSPTSRVVGDTQYF TGTGCCAGCAGCCCGACTAGCCGAGTCGTAGGGGATACGCAGTATTTT
. . TRBJ1-1 TRBV19 CASWRGTNTEAFF TGTGCCAGTTGGCGGGGCACCAACACTGAAGCTTTCTTT
. once TRBJ2-3 TRBV6-5 CASSQGPTGATQYF TGTGCCAGCAGCCAGGGGCCGACCGGCGCTACGCAGTATTTT
. few TRBJ1-1 TRBV28 CASSRSMNTEAFF TGTGCCAGCAGTCGTAGCATGAACACTGAAGCTTTCTTT
TRBD1 . TRBJ2-7 TRBV6-6 CASSYSTGGIYEQYF TGTGCCAGCAGTTACTCGACAGGGGGAATCTACGAGCAGTACTTC
TRBD2 . TRBJ2-1 TRBV7-9 CASSPSIAGGDEQFF TGTGCCAGCAGCCCGTCCATAGCGGGAGGGGATGAGCAGTTCTTC
TRBD2 . TRBJ2-4 TRBV5-1 CASSSGTSGVGIAKNIQYF TGCGCCAGCAGCTCAGGGACTAGCGGGGTGGGGATAGCCAAAAACATTCAGTACTTC
. . TRBJ1-1 TRBV27 CASSFLQFTEAFF TGTGCCAGCAGTTTCTTACAGTTCACTGAAGCTTTCTTT
. once TRBJ1-1 TRBV6-1 CASSETGKMNTEAFF TGTGCCAGCAGTGAGACAGGTAAGATGAACACTGAAGCTTTCTTT
TRBD1 . TRBJ1-4 TRBV27 CASSSGTGRPRAKLFF TGTGCCAGCAGTTCAGGGACAGGGAGGCCGCGGGCAAAACTGTTTTTT
TRBD2 . TRBJ2-2 TRBV29-1 CSVGSGGASTGELFF TGCAGCGTTGGGTCCGGGGGGGCGAGTACCGGGGAGCTGTTTTTT
. . TRBJ2-5 TRBV28 CASSLTGRGVVETQYF TGTGCCAGCAGTTTAACGGGGCGCGGGGTAGTTGAGACCCAGTACTTC
TRBD1 . TRBJ2-1 TRBV7-9 CASSFGTGMDNEQFF TGTGCCAGCAGCTTCGGGACAGGGATGGACAATGAGCAGTTCTTC
TRBD1 . TRBJ2-4 TRBV7-6 CASSPGQGTDIQYF TGTGCCAGCAGCCCTGGACAGGGTACAGACATTCAGTACTTC
TRBD2 many TRBJ2-3 TRBV5-1 CASSPGLAGGPGDTQYF TGCGCCAGCAGCCCAGGACTAGCGGGGGGGCCGGGAGATACGCAGTATTTT
. once TRBJ1-5 TRBV19 CASRHLGARGVINQPQHF TGTGCCAGTAGACACTTAGGGGCCAGGGGAGTAATCAATCAGCCCCAGCATTTT
. . TRBJ2-2 TRBV14 CASSQEGYGSWAGELFF TGTGCCAGCAGCCAAGAGGGATACGGGAGTTGGGCCGGGGAGCTGTTTTTT
. . TRBJ2-3 TRBV5-1 CASFIASGTDTQYF TGCGCCAGCTTCATAGCTAGCGGCACAGATACGCAGTATTTT
. . TRBJ2-3 TRBV5-1 CASSLGQGWSTDTQYF TGCGCCAGCAGCTTGGGTCAGGGATGGAGCACAGATACGCAGTATTTT
. . TRBJ1-4 TRBV6-5 CASSYSWGGEKLFF TGTGCCAGCAGTTACTCGTGGGGGGGTGAAAAACTGTTTTTT
. . TRBJ2-7 TRBV11-3 CASSRGTHEQYF TGTGCCAGCAGCCGCGGAACCCATGAGCAGTACTTC
. . TRBJ1-4 TRBV7-2 CASSFQQGVRKLFF TGTGCCAGCAGCTTTCAACAGGGAGTACGCAAACTGTTTTTT
TRBD2 . TRBJ2-3 TRBV10-3 CATRTEGLAGRITDTQYF TGTGCCACCAGGACAGAGGGACTAGCGGGAAGAATTACAGATACGCAGTATTTT
TRBD2 . TRBJ2-5 TRBV13 CASSLLAGGPLGETQYF TGTGCCAGCAGCTTACTAGCGGGAGGCCCCCTTGGAGAGACCCAGTACTTC